This T cell receptor (beta chain) was found in a study of neurological immune-mediated disorders. Via MiXCR, TCRdb re-called the 5' RACE reads, giving one row per CDR3 protein. This table holds around 130,000 distinct CDR3 sequences, more than 2.5% found once. This clonotype was recorded at least ten times. What it recognizes is unknown. Findings of the study overall: The study found the most TCR clonal expansion in HTLV-1-associated myelopathy and the least in multiple sclerosis, below healthy controls. With the multiple sclerosis repertoire cluster, none of the clinical or MRI features showed an association. No CDR3 amino acid sequences were shared by expanded clones across subjects, suggesting private repertoires in all groups.

The unsorted libraries were made from 2 million PBMCs kept at -80 C. Germline V gives CDR1 SQVTM, CDR2 ANQGSEA. CDR3 length equals 15 residues. V gave up 5 bases and J gave up 1 base; unmatched junction bases: 6. The origin of this receptor is a woman in her 30s with multiple sclerosis. The sequencing input was PBMCs. The genes are TRBV29-1 and TRBJ2-1; 9 bases agree with TRBD2. The CDR3 loop reads CSVSLTSGSYNEQFF. The CDR3, as DNA: TGCAGCGTTTCTCTAACTAGCGGGTCCTACAATGAGCAGTTCTTC.